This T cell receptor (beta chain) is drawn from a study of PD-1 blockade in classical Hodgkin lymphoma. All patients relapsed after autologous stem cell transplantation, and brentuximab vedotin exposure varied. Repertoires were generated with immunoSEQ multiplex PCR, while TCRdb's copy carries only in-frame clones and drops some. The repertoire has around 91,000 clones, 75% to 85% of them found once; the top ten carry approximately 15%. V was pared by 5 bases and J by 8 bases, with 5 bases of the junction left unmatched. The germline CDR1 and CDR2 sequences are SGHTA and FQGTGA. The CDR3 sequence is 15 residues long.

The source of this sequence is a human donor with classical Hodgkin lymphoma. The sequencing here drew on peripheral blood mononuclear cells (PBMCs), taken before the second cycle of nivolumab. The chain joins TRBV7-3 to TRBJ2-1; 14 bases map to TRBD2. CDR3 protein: CASSGTSGRRDEQFF. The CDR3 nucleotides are TGTGCCAGCAGCGGGACTAGCGGGAGACGGGATGAGCAGTTCTTC.